These 13 T cell receptor beta chains were all obtained from the same sample, sequenced in a study of OX40 agonist ivuxolimab in advanced cancers. Libraries were prepared by immunoSEQ multiplex PCR; TCRdb keeps only in-frame clonotypes and omits some of them. The sample records tens of thousands of clones, around nine tenths being singletons. The sample in question was CD4+ or CD8+ T cells sorted from blood, obtained in a trial of the OX40 agonist ivuxolimab. These receptors all come from an adult with an advanced solid tumor such as melanoma, head and neck, liver or kidney cancer.

The chain employs TRBV6-5 and TRBJ2-1, with D possibly called TRBD1 or TRBD2 (5 bases each). The CDR3 length is 16 residues. Germline values: CDR1 MNHEY, CDR2 SVGAGI. V gave up 2 bases and J gave up 0 bases, with 11 bases separating them. CDR3 DNA sequence: TGTGCCAGCAGTTACACACGGGACGCCTCCTACAATGAGCAGTTCTTC. Translating gives CASSYTRDASYNEQFF.

For the CDR3, the DNA is TGTGCCAGTGCCAGTTACGGCCCCGGCTACGAGCAGTACTTC. Protein: CASASYGPGYEQYF. The V gene is TRBV7-3, the J gene TRBJ2-7; D remains unclear. CDR3 size: 14 residues. Germline lookup yields CDR1 SGHTA and CDR2 FQGTGA. Trimming cost V 9 bases and J 3 bases, with 18 bases left between them. Drawing the rest from reference TRBV7-3 and TRBJ2-7, the complete variable domain is GAGVSQTPSNKVTEKGKYVELRCDPISGHTALYWYRQSLGQGPEFLIYFQGTGAADDSGLPNDRFFAVRPEGSVSTLKIQRTERGDSAVYLCASASYGPGYEQYFGPGTRLTVT.

This chain connects TRBV27 to TRBJ1-5, with D possibly TRBD1 on 6 matching bases. V lost 3 bases, J lost 11 bases, and 14 bases lay in between. The germline gives CDR1 MNHEY, CDR2 SMNVEV (reference sequence). This CDR3 has 13 residues. The CDR3 loop reads CASSLDSGGSQHF. CDR3 DNA: TGTGCCAGCAGTTTGGACAGCGGGGGTTCCCAGCATTTT.

The chain links TRBV29-1 to TRBJ2-5; D gene ambiguous. Germline values: CDR1 SQVTM, CDR2 ANQGSEA. V was clipped by 0 bases and J by 4 bases, with 18 bases between them. The CDR3 sequence is 16 residues long. The CDR3 protein is CSVEDLSKGFGETQYF. The CDR3 coding sequence is TGCAGCGTTGAAGATCTTAGTAAAGGGTTTGGAGAGACCCAGTACTTC.

The chain is built from TRBV9 and TRBJ2-1; TRBD2 aligns across 7 bases. V lost 3 bases to trimming and J lost 2 bases; unmatched junction nucleotides: 5. The CDR3 is 15 amino acids. The germline gives CDR1 SGDLS, CDR2 YYNGEE. The CDR3 sequence: CASSATGTTYNEQFF. In DNA, the CDR3 is TGTGCCAGCAGCGCAACCGGGACTACCTACAATGAGCAGTTCTTC.

The chain links TRBV27 to TRBJ1-1; D remains unclear. CDR1 and CDR2 from the germline V gene are MNHEY and SMNVEV (reference sequence). CDR3 length equals 14 residues. Between the trimmed V and J ends, which lost 2 bases and 4 bases, there was a span of 11 bases. The CDR3 bases are TGTGCCAGCAGTTTACTAGGGAGAATCACTGAAGCTTTCTTT. Protein: CASSLLGRITEAFF.

The chain has TRBV28 and TRBJ2-5, with 15 bases matching TRBD2. After removal of 6 bases from V and 1 base from J, the junction contained 15 bases not matched to a gene. Germline-derived CDR1 and CDR2 are MDHEN and SYDVKM. The CDR3 spans 20 residues. CDR3 loop: CASSSLWTSGGAISQETQYF. CDR3 sequence (DNA): TGTGCCAGCAGCTCGCTGTGGACTAGCGGGGGGGCAATATCCCAAGAGACCCAGTACTTC.

This clone appeared a single time. The chain joins TRBV9 to TRBJ2-1; 15 bases align to TRBD2. Germline trimming cut 4 bases from V and 8 bases from J; bases unmatched to any gene: 4. The CDR3 sequence is 15 residues long. Germline values: CDR1 SGDLS, CDR2 YYNGEE. CDR3 DNA sequence: TGTGCCAGCAGCCGGACTAGCGGGGGGGCCGATGAGCAGTTCTTC. Protein sequence: CASSRTSGGADEQFF.

The rearrangement uses TRBV19 and TRBJ2-5; TRBD1 matches 7 bases. The ends lost 6 bases at V and 1 base at J; junction bases unmatched: 8. Germline V gives CDR1 LNHDA, CDR2 SQIVND (reference sequence). The CDR3 consists of 15 residues. CDR3 amino acids: CASSTPRDSQETQYF. The CDR3 DNA follows: TGTGCCAGTAGCACCCCCCGGGACAGCCAAGAGACCCAGTACTTC.

This clone was seen more than once but under ten times. This sequence joins TRBV29-1 and TRBJ2-5; D is ambiguous. Germline loops: CDR1 SQVTM, CDR2 ANQGSEA. CDR3 size: 14 residues. V was pared by 6 bases and J by 5 bases, with 19 bases between. The DNA for the CDR3 is TGCAGCGTCACCTCGGTGGGTAGCTGGGAGACCCAGTACTTC. It specifies CSVTSVGSWETQYF.

The chain is built from TRBV4-3 and TRBJ2-6; no clear D gene. The CDR3 loop spans 15 amino acids. Per germline, CDR1 LGHNA and CDR2 YSLEER. Trimming cost V 0 bases and J 4 bases, with 7 bases left between them. The CDR3 sequence is CASSQDLLGANVLTF. In DNA, the CDR3 is TGCGCCAGCAGCCAAGACCTCTTGGGGGCCAACGTCCTGACTTTC.

The chain carries TRBV2 and TRBJ2-7; 10 bases fit TRBD1. The germline V gene encodes CDR1 SNHLY and CDR2 FYNNEI. V lost 1 base to trimming and J lost 0 bases; unmatched junction nucleotides: 3. The CDR3 sequence is 16 residues long. The DNA of the CDR3 is TGTGCCAGCAGTGAAGTTCGGACAGGGGGCTCCTACGAGCAGTACGTC. Amino acid sequence: CASSEVRTGGSYEQYV.

The V and J genes are TRBV7-2 and TRBJ1-5; no definite D call. CDR1 and CDR2 from the germline V gene are SGHTA and FQGNSA. This CDR3 comprises 14 residues. Trimming cost V 2 bases and J 8 bases, with 13 bases left between them. CDR3 in amino acids: CASSLFLISEPQHF. The CDR3 DNA reads as TGTGCCAGCAGCTTATTCCTGATATCGGAGCCCCAGCATTTT.